The T cell receptor (beta chain) described here comes from a study of PD-1 and CTLA-4 blockade in melanoma. Sequencing was performed with immunoSEQ multiplex PCR; in TCRdb, only in-frame clones are kept and a portion is missing. Counted here are tens of thousands of clones, about 88% occurring once; the ten biggest clones make up 5% to 6.5%. Germline values: CDR1 MNHEY, CDR2 SVGAGI. This CDR3 spans 13 amino acids. V dropped 7 bases and J dropped 3 bases, with 12 bases sitting between them. The sequencing used CD8+ T cells from peripheral blood, collected from a patient given anti-PD-1 treatment. The sequence was collected from a human donor with melanoma. The chain uses TRBV6-5 and TRBJ1-2, with no clear D. The CDR3, as DNA: TGTGCCAGCAAGGCAGGTACTTACTATGGCTACACCTTC. It codes for CASKAGTYYGYTF.